Listed below are T cell receptor beta chains from one sample, sequenced in a study of T cell changes during pregnancy in multiple sclerosis. Measured with immunoSEQ multiplex PCR; TCRdb has only the in-frame clones, and not every one. The data contain roughly 43,000 clones, about nine tenths of them singletons. The sequences come from CD4+ T cells from peripheral blood mononuclear cells, collected after pregnancy. These receptors originate from a female donor with multiple sclerosis, enrolled in a pregnancy study. Both conserved end residues are part of each CDR3. The D gene is left open where the match is weak. The size field is filled for only some rows; it gives once, few, many or a size class.

V: TRBV7-2
size: .
D: .
J: TRBJ2-1
CDR3: CASSLNPRLAANEQFF
DNA: TGTGCCAGCAGCTTAAACCCGCGGTTGGCGGCTAATGAGCAGTTCTTC

V: TRBV5-4
size: few
D: .
J: TRBJ2-3
CDR3: CASSPSRSTDTQYF
DNA: TGTGCCAGCAGCCCCTCCCGGAGCACAGATACGCAGTATTTT

V: TRBV7-3
size: .
D: .
J: TRBJ2-3
CDR3: CASSPTRDTDTQYF
DNA: TGTGCCAGCAGCCCGACGCGGGACACAGATACGCAGTATTTT

V: TRBV10-3
size: .
D: .
J: TRBJ2-1
CDR3: CAISQGTYNEQFF
DNA: TGTGCCATCAGTCAGGGGACCTACAATGAGCAGTTCTTC

V: TRBV7-8
size: .
D: TRBD1
J: TRBJ1-2
CDR3: CASSLSTGDNYGYTF
DNA: TGTGCCAGCAGCCTGAGTACAGGGGATAACTATGGCTACACCTTC

V: TRBV5-4
size: .
D: TRBD1
J: TRBJ1-3
CDR3: CASSAGGTGLLGNTIYF
DNA: TGTGCCAGCAGCGCCGGGGGGACAGGGCTACTCGGAAACACCATATATTTT

V: TRBV18
size: .
D: TRBD2
J: TRBJ2-5
CDR3: CASSPPLAGGRRSETQYF
DNA: TGTGCCAGCTCACCACCCCTAGCGGGAGGAAGGCGTTCTGAGACCCAGTACTTC

V: TRBV2
size: once
D: .
J: TRBJ2-7
CDR3: CASSTVTVYEQYF
DNA: TGTGCCAGCAGCACTGTCACGGTCTACGAGCAGTACTTC

V: TRBV7-9
size: .
D: TRBD1
J: TRBJ2-7
CDR3: CASSSGQGGYEQYF
DNA: TGTGCCAGCAGCTCGGGACAGGGGGGCTACGAGCAGTACTTC

V: TRBV18
size: .
D: TRBD2
J: TRBJ2-7
CDR3: CASSPRSSGRYEQYF
DNA: TGTGCCAGCTCACCACGTAGTAGCGGGAGGTACGAGCAGTACTTC

V: TRBV5-5
size: once
D: .
J: TRBJ1-4
CDR3: CASSLGGTGLNEKLFF
DNA: TGTGCCAGCAGCTTGGGAGGTACAGGGCTTAATGAAAAACTGTTTTTT

V: TRBV19
size: .
D: TRBD2
J: TRBJ2-3
CDR3: CASSPGLAGDTDTQYF
DNA: TGTGCCAGTAGTCCGGGACTAGCGGGAGATACAGATACGCAGTATTTT

V: TRBV5-1
size: .
D: .
J: TRBJ2-5
CDR3: CASSFQQGLEETQYF
DNA: TGCGCCAGCAGCTTTCAACAGGGTTTGGAAGAGACCCAGTACTTC

V: TRBV7-9
size: .
D: TRBD1
J: TRBJ2-2
CDR3: CASRPTGGAYTGELFF
DNA: TGTGCCAGCAGACCAACAGGGGGCGCATACACCGGGGAGCTGTTTTTT

V: TRBV4-2
size: .
D: TRBD2
J: TRBJ2-3
CDR3: CASSQIAGLGRDTQYF
DNA: TGTGCCAGCAGCCAAATAGCGGGACTGGGTCGAGATACGCAGTATTTT

V: TRBV29-1
size: .
D: TRBD1
J: TRBJ2-7
CDR3: CSARRSGQAGEQYF
DNA: TGCAGCGCCCGGCGTTCGGGACAGGCCGGGGAGCAGTACTTC

V: TRBV10-3
size: .
D: TRBD1
J: TRBJ1-1
CDR3: CAISAGGNTEAFF
DNA: TGTGCCATCAGTGCAGGGGGCAACACTGAAGCTTTCTTT

V: TRBV6-6
size: .
D: TRBD1
J: TRBJ2-7
CDR3: CASRGQGTGGSYEQYF
DNA: TGTGCCAGCAGGGGACAGGGGACAGGGGGCTCCTACGAGCAGTACTTC

V: TRBV11-2
size: .
D: TRBD2
J: TRBJ2-7
CDR3: CASSLVPSGSSEQYF
DNA: TGTGCCAGCAGCTTAGTACCTAGCGGGAGTAGCGAGCAGTACTTC

V: TRBV11-2
size: once
D: TRBD1
J: TRBJ1-1
CDR3: CASSGGRTGGGNTEAFF
DNA: TGTGCCAGCAGCGGAGGTCGGACAGGGGGCGGGAACACTGAAGCTTTCTTT

V: TRBV6-1
size: .
D: .
J: TRBJ1-4
CDR3: CATARGPNEKLFF
DNA: TGTGCCACAGCCAGGGGACCTAATGAAAAACTGTTTTTT

V: TRBV7-8
size: .
D: .
J: TRBJ2-2
CDR3: CASSPRVNTGELFF
DNA: TGTGCCAGCAGCCCCCGGGTGAACACCGGGGAGCTGTTTTTT

V: TRBV7-7
size: .
D: .
J: TRBJ2-7
CDR3: CASSLGQSSSYEQYF
DNA: TGTGCTAGCAGCTTAGGACAGAGTAGCTCCTACGAGCAGTACTTC

V: TRBV9
size: .
D: TRBD1
J: TRBJ1-1
CDR3: CASSVEGGVFSTEAFF
DNA: TGTGCCAGCAGCGTAGAAGGGGGCGTATTTAGCACTGAAGCTTTCTTT

V: TRBV6-1
size: .
D: TRBD2
J: TRBJ2-2
CDR3: CASRRGLAVTGELFF
DNA: TGTGCCAGCAGGAGAGGACTAGCGGTGACCGGGGAGCTGTTTTTT

V: TRBV7-3
size: .
D: .
J: TRBJ2-2
CDR3: CASSLWRGTGELFF
DNA: TGTGCCAGCAGCTTATGGAGAGGCACCGGGGAGCTGTTTTTT

V: TRBV2
size: few
D: TRBD2
J: TRBJ2-7
CDR3: CASRLAGGHEQYF
DNA: TGTGCCAGCAGACTAGCGGGAGGACACGAGCAGTACTTC

V: TRBV6-5
size: .
D: TRBD1
J: TRBJ1-1
CDR3: CASRDRVRGTEAFF
DNA: TGTGCCAGCAGAGACAGGGTTCGGGGCACTGAAGCTTTCTTT

V: TRBV30
size: .
D: .
J: TRBJ1-1
CDR3: CAWTKQENTEAFF
DNA: TGTGCCTGGACGAAACAGGAAAACACTGAAGCTTTCTTT

V: TRBV27
size: .
D: TRBD2
J: TRBJ2-7
CDR3: CASSLLGTSYEQYF
DNA: TGTGCCAGCAGTTTACTCGGGACTAGTTACGAGCAGTACTTC

V: TRBV30
size: .
D: TRBD2
J: TRBJ2-7
CDR3: CAWNQREMGEQYF
DNA: TGTGCCTGGAACCAGCGGGAGATGGGGGAGCAGTACTTC

V: TRBV28
size: .
D: TRBD1
J: TRBJ1-5
CDR3: CASSTRTGWAQPQHF
DNA: TGTGCCAGCAGTACCCGGACAGGGTGGGCTCAGCCCCAGCATTTT

V: TRBV28
size: .
D: TRBD1
J: TRBJ2-3
CDR3: CASSGTVIDTQYF
DNA: TGTGCCAGCAGTGGGACAGTGATAGATACGCAGTATTTT

V: TRBV18
size: .
D: TRBD2
J: TRBJ2-7
CDR3: CASSLNTGTSGGEQYF
DNA: TGTGCCAGCTCTCTGAATACCGGGACTAGCGGTGGGGAGCAGTACTTC

V: TRBV5-1
size: .
D: TRBD1
J: TRBJ2-3
CDR3: CASSWTGSSDTQYF
DNA: TGCGCCAGCAGCTGGACAGGGTCGTCAGATACGCAGTATTTT

V: TRBV9
size: .
D: TRBD1
J: TRBJ2-7
CDR3: CASSVWDRGGEQYF
DNA: TGTGCCAGCAGCGTGTGGGACAGGGGAGGCGAGCAGTACTTC

V: TRBV30
size: .
D: .
J: TRBJ2-3
CDR3: CAWSARQVGTDTQYF
DNA: TGTGCCTGGAGTGCCCGACAGGTTGGCACAGATACGCAGTATTTT

V: TRBV18
size: .
D: .
J: TRBJ2-5
CDR3: CASSHDRPGETQYF
DNA: TGTGCCAGCTCACACGACAGGCCCGGAGAGACCCAGTACTTC

V: TRBV19
size: .
D: TRBD1
J: TRBJ1-4
CDR3: CASTVTGVVEKLFF
DNA: TGTGCCAGTACCGTGACAGGGGTGGTGGAAAAACTGTTTTTT

V: TRBV6-5
size: .
D: .
J: TRBJ1-3
CDR3: CASSYSPGDGNTIYF
DNA: TGTGCCAGCAGTTACTCCCCAGGGGATGGAAACACCATATATTTT

V: TRBV5-4
size: .
D: TRBD2
J: TRBJ2-1
CDR3: CASSLEGGPGNEQFF
DNA: TGTGCCAGCAGCTTGGAGGGAGGGCCGGGGAATGAGCAGTTCTTC

V: TRBV4-3
size: .
D: .
J: TRBJ2-7
CDR3: CASSQDKGTYEQYF
DNA: TGCGCCAGCAGCCAAGATAAGGGGACCTACGAGCAGTACTTC

V: TRBV13
size: .
D: TRBD2
J: TRBJ2-7
CDR3: CARLLRPLSSGRNYEQYF
DNA: TGTGCCAGGCTCTTGCGACCCCTTTCTAGCGGGAGAAACTACGAGCAGTACTTC

V: TRBV29-1
size: .
D: TRBD2
J: TRBJ2-3
CDR3: CSVAGLAGWTDTQYF
DNA: TGCAGCGTAGCCGGACTAGCGGGATGGACAGATACGCAGTATTTT